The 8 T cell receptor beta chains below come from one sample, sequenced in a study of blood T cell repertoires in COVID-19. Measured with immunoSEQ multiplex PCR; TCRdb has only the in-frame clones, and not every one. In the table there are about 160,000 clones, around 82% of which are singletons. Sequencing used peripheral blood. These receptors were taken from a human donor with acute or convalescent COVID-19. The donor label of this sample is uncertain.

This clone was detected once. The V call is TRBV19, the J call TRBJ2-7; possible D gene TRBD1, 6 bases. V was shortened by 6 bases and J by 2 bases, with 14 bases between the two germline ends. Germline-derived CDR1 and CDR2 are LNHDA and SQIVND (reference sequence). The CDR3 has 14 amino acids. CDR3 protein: CASSPGTIPYEQYF. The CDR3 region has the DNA TGTGCCAGTAGCCCCGGGACAATCCCCTACGAGCAGTACTTC.

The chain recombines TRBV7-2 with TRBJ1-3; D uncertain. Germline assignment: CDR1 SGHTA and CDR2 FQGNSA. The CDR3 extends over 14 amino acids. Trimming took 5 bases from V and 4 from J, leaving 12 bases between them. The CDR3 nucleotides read TGTGCCAGCAGCCCCCTACTGAACGGAAACACCATATATTTT. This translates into CASSPLLNGNTIYF.

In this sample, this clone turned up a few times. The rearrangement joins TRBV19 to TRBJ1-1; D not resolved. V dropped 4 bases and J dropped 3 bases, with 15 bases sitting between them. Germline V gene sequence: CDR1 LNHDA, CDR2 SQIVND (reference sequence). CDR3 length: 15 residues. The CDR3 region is CASSSAQRLDTEAFF. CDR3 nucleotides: TGTGCCAGTAGTAGTGCCCAGCGGTTGGACACTGAAGCTTTCTTT.

The DNA of the CDR3 is TGTGCCAGTAGTTCCGGACACGGCGGCTACACCTTC. As protein: CASSSGHGGYTF. V is TRBV19 and J is TRBJ1-2, with D maybe TRBD1 (5 bases). Germline CDR1 LNHDA, CDR2 SQIVND (reference sequence). The CDR3 has 12 residues. V was cut by 5 bases and J by 8 bases, with 12 bases left in between.

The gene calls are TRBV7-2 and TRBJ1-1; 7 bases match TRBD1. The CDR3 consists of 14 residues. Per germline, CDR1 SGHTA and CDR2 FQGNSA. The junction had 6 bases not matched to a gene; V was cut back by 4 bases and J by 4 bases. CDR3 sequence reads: CASSSRTGVTEAFF. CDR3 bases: TGTGCCAGCAGCTCTCGGACAGGCGTCACTGAAGCTTTCTTT.

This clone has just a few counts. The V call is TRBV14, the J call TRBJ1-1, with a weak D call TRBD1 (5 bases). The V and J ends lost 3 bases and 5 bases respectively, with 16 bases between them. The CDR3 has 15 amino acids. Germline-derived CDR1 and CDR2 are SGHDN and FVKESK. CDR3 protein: CASSQSLPGVTEAFF. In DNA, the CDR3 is TGTGCCAGCAGCCAGTCACTACCGGGGGTTACTGAAGCTTTCTTT.

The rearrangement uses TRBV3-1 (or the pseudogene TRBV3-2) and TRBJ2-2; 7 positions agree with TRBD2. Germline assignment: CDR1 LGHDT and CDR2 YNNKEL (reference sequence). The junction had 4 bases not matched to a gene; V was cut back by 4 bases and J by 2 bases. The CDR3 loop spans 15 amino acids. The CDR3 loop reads CASSRGGFNTGELFF. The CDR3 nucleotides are TGTGCCAGCAGCCGCGGGGGTTTCAACACCGGGGAGCTGTTTTTT.

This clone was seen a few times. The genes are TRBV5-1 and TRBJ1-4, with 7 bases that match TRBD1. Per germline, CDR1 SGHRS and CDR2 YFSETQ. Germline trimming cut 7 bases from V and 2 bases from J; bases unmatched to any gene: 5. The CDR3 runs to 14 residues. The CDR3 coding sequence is TGCGCCAGCGGGCCGACAGGGACTAATGAAAAACTGTTTTTT. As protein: CASGPTGTNEKLFF.